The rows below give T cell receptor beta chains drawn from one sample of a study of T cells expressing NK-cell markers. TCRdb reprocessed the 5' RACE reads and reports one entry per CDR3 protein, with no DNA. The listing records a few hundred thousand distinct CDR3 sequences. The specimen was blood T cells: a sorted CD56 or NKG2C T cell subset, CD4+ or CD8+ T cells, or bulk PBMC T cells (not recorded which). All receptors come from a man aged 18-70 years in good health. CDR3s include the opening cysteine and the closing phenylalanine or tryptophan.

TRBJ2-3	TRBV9	CASGGAVPDTQYF
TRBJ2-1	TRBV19	CASSISALEQFF
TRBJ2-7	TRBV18	CASSPPYQRYEQYF
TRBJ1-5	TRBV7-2	CASSFDNQPQHF
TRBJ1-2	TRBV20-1	CSARDRRGSPQGGYTF
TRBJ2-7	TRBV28	CASSFNRRPLRPGSFSDF
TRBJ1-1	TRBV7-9	CASSLGQTGGTEAFF
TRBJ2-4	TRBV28	CAIYRHNIQYF
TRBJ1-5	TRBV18	CASSHVGQGQPQHF
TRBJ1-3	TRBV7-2	CASSFKQLSGNTIYF
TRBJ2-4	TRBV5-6	CASSPLGAGGPRKRDIQYF
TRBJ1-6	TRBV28	CASRVKQGEGSYNSPLHF
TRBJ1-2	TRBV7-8	CASSLVMEGGYTF
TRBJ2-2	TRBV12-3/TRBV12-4	CASSLAHSSGGANTGELFF
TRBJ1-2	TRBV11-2	CASSQETPTPTAANYGYTF
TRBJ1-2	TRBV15	CATSRTGGGNYGYTF
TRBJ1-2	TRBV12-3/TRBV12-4	CASSKGGYGYTF
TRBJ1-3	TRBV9	CASSVGPVFGYTIYF
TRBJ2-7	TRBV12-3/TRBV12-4	CASSSYSGTASYEQYF
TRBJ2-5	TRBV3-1	CASSQQGKGTKYF
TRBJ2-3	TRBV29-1	CSGRGRETDTQYF
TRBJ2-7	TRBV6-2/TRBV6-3	CASSSGTSYEQYF
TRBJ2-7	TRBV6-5	CASTSGSYEQYF
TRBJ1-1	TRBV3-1	CASSQVLLRTGTEAFF
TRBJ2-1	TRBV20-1	CSASTRTASYNEQFF
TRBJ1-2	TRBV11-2	CASSSLRVPGYTF
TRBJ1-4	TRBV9	CASSAGPGGSEKLFF
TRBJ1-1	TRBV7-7	CASSLEQQSKNTEAFF
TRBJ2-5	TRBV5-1	CASSLELGDQYF
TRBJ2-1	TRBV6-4	CASSPEGPTKQFF
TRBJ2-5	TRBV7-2	CASSLAGGVGVVQYF
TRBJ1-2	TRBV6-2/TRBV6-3	CASSAQGAAGYTF
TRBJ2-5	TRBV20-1	CSAHRPPNQETQYF
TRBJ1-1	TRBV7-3	CASSSQGATQAFF
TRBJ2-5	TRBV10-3	CAISAFGGRKSQQETQYF
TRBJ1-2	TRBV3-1	CASSQDLAGSGYTF
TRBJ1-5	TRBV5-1	CASSRGTGEPQHF
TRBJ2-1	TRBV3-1	CASSQSGHYSYNEQFF
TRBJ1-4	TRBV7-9	CASSRRGIEEKLFF
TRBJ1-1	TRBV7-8	CASSLGTGGTNTEAFF